Listed below are T cell receptor beta chains from one sample, sequenced in a study of technical replicates of blood from a handful of donors. Clones were sequenced by immunoSEQ multiplex PCR, and TCRdb holds only the in-frame ones, with some missing. The sample consists of approximately 82,000 clones, around 92% of them appearing once. Sequences were obtained from T cells isolated from PBMCs. These receptors were taken from a human donor in good health. Some clones in this sample may be carry-over from other donors' samples. CDR3s include the opening cysteine and the closing phenylalanine or tryptophan. Fields, in order: J gene, V gene, CDR3 protein.

TRBJ2-7 | TRBV4-1 | CASSRGDATSGGGSYEQYF
TRBJ2-7 | TRBV6-6 | CATGQGLSAEQYF
TRBJ2-3 | TRBV6-5 | CASSYGRPSTDTQYF
TRBJ2-1 | TRBV7-8 | CASSLARVNSNEQFF
TRBJ1-1 | TRBV6-1 | CASSEARGTEAFF
TRBJ2-7 | TRBV5-4 | CASSPGQISYEQYF
TRBJ2-5 | TRBV30 | CAWSYGPQETQYF
TRBJ2-5 | TRBV9 | CASGKAGGGETQYF
TRBJ1-1 | TRBV18 | CASYPTGGQVNTEAFF
TRBJ1-1 | TRBV27 | CASSSPPGENTEAFF
TRBJ2-3 | TRBV11-2 | CASSSQAGGRNTQYF